This T cell receptor (beta chain) was found in a study of T cells in localized non-small cell lung cancer (dated by TCRdb to about 2020). Regarding the research as a whole: The study examined T cell repertoires in approximately 240 patients with early-stage NSCLC and compared tumors with uninvolved tumor-adjacent lungs. The cohort comprised around 250 treatment-naïve NSCLC patients with resected, localized lung tumors. NSCLC patients had a mean age of around 61 years, and 129 were male and 85 to 110 female. Broad study findings and their caveats: Uninvolved tumor-adjacent lung showed the highest T cell clonality, higher than tumor, which suggests more focused antigenic responses in the uninvolved tumor-adjacent lung. Because of the exploratory design, TCR variables were selected using unadjusted p-values without false-discovery rate correction. A median of approximately 50 of the top 100 tumor clones turned up in the paired uninvolved adjacent lung, and 25 to 35 of those clones also ranked among the top 100 of that same adjacent lung. Because multi-region tumor sequencing was not done, intratumor heterogeneity could not be ruled out. Higher T cell density in blood was associated with longer overall survival, whereas higher clonality in adjacent lung was associated with shorter survival.

According to the germline V gene, CDR1 reads SGDLS and CDR2 reads YYNGEE. The CDR3 has 14 amino acids, counting the end cysteine and phenylalanine. Only the CDR3 DNA stays, 42 bases, in frame from base 1. V is clipped by 4 bases and J by 7 bases, and the sequence between their germline boundaries is 17 bases long. As to this clone: The specificity of this receptor is unknown. No base-level quality is on record; no much larger clone is a single base apart.

At diagnosis, peripheral blood, uninvolved tumor-adjacent lung and tumor were collected and were preserved as a mix of fresh-frozen and FFPE material. For TCR repertoire profiling, the blood samples were analyzed as peripheral blood mononuclear cells. The immunoSEQ Assay was used to sequence TCR beta CDR3 regions from DNA. Per the original workflow: T cell density was computed as TCR beta template counts normalized to usable DNA estimated by amplifying housekeeping genes. Using the preseqR package, richness was estimated by extrapolating to 120,000 templates for tissue samples and 400,000 templates for PBMC samples. Clonality was defined by subtracting Pielou's evenness from one. Differential abundance testing on productive amino-acid clonotypes, with a minimum total count of 5 and an alpha of 0.1, was used to identify tissue-enriched TCRs. Repertoire overlap between compartments was quantified with the Jaccard Index and Morisita Overlap Index. GLIPH grouped TCR beta CDR3s together with public tetramer-defined viral CDR3s, and a viral motif had to include at least three viral sequences and show V-gene enrichment. The clones in this table, taken by TCRdb from immuneACCESS, are in-frame only. Not every clone is retained; where verified, under half of the shortfall comes from an unresolved V gene, and the cause of the rest is unknown. D and trimming come from the DNA, and the V and J calls and clone size come from that table. Recorded for this sample are roughly 8,400 clones; around 92% of them occurred a single time. The top ten clonotypes cover approximately 4.6% of the sample.

The receptor was isolated from a male donor aged 60 or over with stage II lung adenocarcinoma. The chain was built from TRBV9 and TRBJ1-2, with TRBD1 tentatively as D gene (6 bases match). The source material was peripheral blood mononuclear cells, sampled before any cancer treatment. The DNA sequence is TGTGCCAGCAGCCTTGGCAGGGGCCAGGGTGGCTACACCTTC. It translates as CASSLGRGQGGYTF.